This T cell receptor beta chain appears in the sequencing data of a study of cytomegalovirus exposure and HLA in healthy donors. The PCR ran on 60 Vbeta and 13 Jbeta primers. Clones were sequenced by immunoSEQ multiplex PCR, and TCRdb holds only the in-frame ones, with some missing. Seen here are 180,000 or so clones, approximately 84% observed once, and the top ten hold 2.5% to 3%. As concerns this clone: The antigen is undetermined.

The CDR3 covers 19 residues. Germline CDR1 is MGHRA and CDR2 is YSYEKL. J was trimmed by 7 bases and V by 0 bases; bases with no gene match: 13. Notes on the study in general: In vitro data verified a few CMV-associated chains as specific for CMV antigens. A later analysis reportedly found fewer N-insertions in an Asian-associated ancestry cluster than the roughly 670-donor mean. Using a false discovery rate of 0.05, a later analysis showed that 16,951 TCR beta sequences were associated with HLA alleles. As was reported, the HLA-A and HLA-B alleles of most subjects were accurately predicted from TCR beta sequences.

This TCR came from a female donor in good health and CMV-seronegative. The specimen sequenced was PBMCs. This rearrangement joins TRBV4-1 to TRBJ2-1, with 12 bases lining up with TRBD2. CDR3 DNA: TGCGCCAGCAGCCAAGATGGGGCTTCTAGCGGGAGGGGAGGGAATGAGCAGTTCTTC. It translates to CASSQDGASSGRGGNEQFF.